This paragraph covers one TCR beta chain sequence. Antigen unknown. The record originates from a study of cytomegalovirus exposure and HLA in healthy donors. Study-level findings and limits: Among the most significant clusters, several appeared linked to common viral pathogens in a later analysis. Information on immune exposure was restricted to one variable (CMV serostatus). What TCR beta sequences reportedly achieved was accurate prediction of HLA-A and HLA-B alleles in most subjects.

The CDR3 totals 16 residues. The germline gives CDR1 LGHNA, CDR2 YNFKEQ. V was cut by 0 bases and J by 4 bases, with 15 bases left in between. The PCR had 60 Vbeta and 13 Jbeta primers. Libraries were prepared by immunoSEQ multiplex PCR; TCRdb keeps only in-frame clonotypes and omits some of them. The sample data list about 40,000 clones. This chain connects TRBV4-2 to TRBJ1-1, with D possibly being TRBD1 (5 bases). Sequencing used PBMCs. The source is a young woman in good health and CMV-seronegative. The DNA of the CDR3 is TGTGCCAGCAGCCAAGATTCTGGGGCGTGGAGCACTGAAGCTTTCTTT. Its translation is CASSQDSGAWSTEAFF.